The present TCR beta chain was sequenced within a study of T cells expressing NK-cell markers. Looking at the study overall: Sorted CD3+CD56+NKG2C+, CD3+CD56+NKG2C- and CD3+CD56-NKG2C+ T cells provided the TCR beta repertoires. Study observations and caveats: Of the CD8+ T cells in about 6 donors, roughly 1.0-7.5% belonged to dominant NKG2C+ clonotypes. In a few donors, these clonotypes also led the CD3+CD56-NKG2C+ fraction.

Comment on this clonotype: Its matching antigen is unknown.

Following a re-call of the 5' RACE reads, TCRdb has one entry per CDR3 protein and lacks DNA. The table counts 550,000 or so distinct CDR3 sequences; roughly 3.6% lies in the top ten. The receptor comes from a man aged 18 to 29 in good health. The specimen was blood T cells: a sorted CD56 or NKG2C T cell subset, CD4+ or CD8+ T cells, or bulk PBMC T cells (not recorded which).

CDR3 loop: CASSLEEREGRNEQFF. The chain carries TRBV7-6 and TRBJ2-1; TCRdb picks TRBD2, but there is no DNA to check that call. CDR1 and CDR2 from the germline V gene are SGHVS and FNYEAQ. CDR3 length: 16 residues.